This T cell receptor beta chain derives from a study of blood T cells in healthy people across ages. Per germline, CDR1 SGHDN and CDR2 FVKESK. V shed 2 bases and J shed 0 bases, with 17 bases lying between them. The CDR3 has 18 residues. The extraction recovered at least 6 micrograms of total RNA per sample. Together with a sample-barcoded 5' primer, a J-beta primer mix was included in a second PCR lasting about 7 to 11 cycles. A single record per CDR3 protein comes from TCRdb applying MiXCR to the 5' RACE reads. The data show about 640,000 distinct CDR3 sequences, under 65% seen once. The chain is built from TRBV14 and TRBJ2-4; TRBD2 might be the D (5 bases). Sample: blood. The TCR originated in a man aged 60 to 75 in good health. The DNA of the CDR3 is TGTGCCAGCAGCCAAACAAGCGGTCCAAATTTAGCCAAAAACATTCAGTACTTC. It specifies CASSQTSGPNLAKNIQYF. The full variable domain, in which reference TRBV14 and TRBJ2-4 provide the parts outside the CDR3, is EAGVTQFPSHSVIEKGQTVTLRCDPISGHDNLYWYRRVMGKEIKFLLHFVKESKQDESGMPNNRFLAERTGGTYSTLKVQPAELEDSGVYFCASSQTSGPNLAKNIQYFGAGTRLSVL.